One sample yielded the 13 T cell receptor beta chains listed below, sequenced in a study of blood T cell repertoires in COVID-19 (dated by TCRdb to the early 2020s). The library relied on the immunoSEQ multiplex PCR assay. The clones in this table, taken by TCRdb from immuneACCESS, are in-frame only. Not every clone is retained; where verified, under half of the shortfall comes from an unresolved V gene, and the cause of the rest is unknown. Present in this sample are 200,000 to 300,000 clones, more than 70% of which were seen just once. The leading ten clones occupy over 2% of the sample. Sequencing used peripheral blood. The receptors stem from a woman between 45 and 65 years old with acute or convalescent COVID-19.

V gene TRBV12-3 or TRBV12-4 combines with J gene TRBJ2-3; TRBD2 might be the D (5 bases). This CDR3 has 13 amino acids. Trimming cost V 7 bases and J 6 bases, with 14 bases left between them. CDR3 protein: CASTRGSSDTQYF. The CDR3 coding sequence is TGTGCCAGCACTAGAGGGAGCTCGGATACGCAGTATTTT.

This chain joins TRBV7-2 and TRBJ1-2; D gene ambiguous. Trimming pared 1 base from V and 5 bases from J, leaving 5 bases between. Germline loops: CDR1 SGHTA, CDR2 FQGNSA. CDR3 size: 12 residues. CDR3 amino acids: CASSLDIYGYTF. The CDR3 DNA is TGTGCCAGCAGCTTAGATATTTATGGCTACACCTTC.

This chain links TRBV9 with TRBJ2-3; possibly TRBD2 for D (6 bases). Germline CDR1 reads SGDLS; CDR2 reads YYNGEE. V lost 0 bases and J 3 bases, leaving 17 bases between the germline ends. This CDR3 region has 17 residues. CDR3 DNA sequence: TGTGCCAGCAGCGTAGGTGGGCGGGTGCGGGGTACAGATACGCAGTATTTT. Its protein product is CASSVGGRVRGTDTQYF.

This chain joins TRBV20-1 and TRBJ2-3, with TRBD2 matching 13 bases. The V gene end was trimmed by 3 bases and the J gene end by 1 base; junction bases not matched to a gene: 10. CDR3 size: 18 residues. The germline V gene has CDR1 DFQATT and CDR2 SNEGSKA (reference sequence). The CDR3 loop is CSASSPGLAGSGTDTQYF. The CDR3 coding sequence is TGCAGTGCTAGTTCTCCGGGACTAGCGGGATCTGGCACAGATACGCAGTATTTT.

Worth noting for this clone: At one end, the junction sequence differs from germline, possibly due to a read error. This chain joins TRBV7-2 and TRBJ2-7, with D possibly being TRBD1 (5 bases). Germline V gene lookup returns CDR1 SGHTA and CDR2 FQGNSA. This CDR3 is 13 amino acids long. The CDR3 here is CASSSWTSSEQYF. CDR3 DNA sequence: TGTGCCAGCAGCTCTTGGACATCCTCCGAGCAGTACTTC.

The V gene is TRBV4-1, the J gene TRBJ1-6; possibly TRBD1 for D (5 bases). V lost 1 base and J lost 7, with 17 bases in between. Germline V CDR1 and CDR2: MGHRA, YSYEKL. The CDR3 sequence is 17 residues long. The CDR3 spells CASSQAQGGNSNSPLHF. The CDR3 nucleotides read TGCGCCAGCAGCCAAGCCCAGGGAGGGAACTCGAATTCACCCCTCCACTTT.

A few counts support this clone. The chain carries TRBV5-1 and TRBJ1-1, with 8 nucleotides matching TRBD1. Germline assignment: CDR1 SGHRS and CDR2 YFSETQ. J gave up 6 bases and V 4 bases, and 5 bases lay outside the gene matches. CDR3 length: 13 amino acids. CDR3 DNA sequence: TGCGCCAGCAGCCATGACAGGGGAGCTGAAGCTTTCTTT. Its translation: CASSHDRGAEAFF.

V is TRBV27 and J is TRBJ2-7; 8 bases fit TRBD1. V dropped 11 bases and J dropped 4; count of bases not matched to a gene: 7. This CDR3 has 12 residues. In germline, CDR1 is MNHEY, CDR2 SMNVEV (reference sequence). In DNA, the CDR3 is TGTGCCTCACGGACAGGGCCGTACGAGCAGTACTTC. This sequence encodes CASRTGPYEQYF.

This chain connects TRBV6-4 to TRBJ1-2; 8 bases align to TRBD1. CDR1 MRHNA and CDR2 SNTAGT come from the germline V gene. V shed 5 bases and J 8 bases; nucleotides not matched to a gene: 10. The CDR3 extends over 14 amino acids. For the CDR3, the DNA is TGTGCCAGCAGTCATACAGGGGGGTCGATGGGCTACACCTTC. Amino acid sequence: CASSHTGGSMGYTF.

This clone was detected a few times. Within the sample, other DNA sequences also encode this same CDR3. The genes are TRBV9 and TRBJ2-1; tentatively, D is TRBD2 (7 bases). Trimming shortened V by 0 bases and J by 4 bases, and 11 bases separated the two germline ends. Germline V gene data show CDR1 as SGDLS and CDR2 as YYNGEE. The CDR3 length is 15 residues. CDR3 region: CASSVGAGAYNEQFF. Here the CDR3 DNA reads TGTGCCAGCAGCGTAGGGGCGGGGGCTTACAATGAGCAGTTCTTC.

This chain joins TRBV18 and TRBJ1-1; 11 nucleotides align to TRBD1. The CDR3 runs 17 residues. The ends lost 6 bases at V and 6 bases at J; junction bases unmatched: 15. Germline loops: CDR1 KGHSH, CDR2 LQKENI. CDR3 protein: CASSRIKGGQGAAEAFF. CDR3 coding DNA: TGTGCCAGCTCGCGAATTAAGGGAGGACAGGGGGCCGCTGAAGCTTTCTTT.

V usage is TRBV5-4 and J usage is TRBJ2-1; 7 positions match TRBD2. The ends lost 4 bases at V and 7 bases at J; junction bases unmatched: 11. The CDR3 runs to 15 residues. The germline gives CDR1 SGHNT, CDR2 YYREEE (reference sequence). The CDR3 region has the DNA TGTGCCAGCAGCAGGGTTAGCGAGCGGGGAAATGAGCAGTTCTTC. This codes for CASSRVSERGNEQFF.

V is TRBV15 and J is TRBJ2-6; D is unresolved. From germline, CDR1 is LNHNV and CDR2 YYDKDF (reference sequence). CDR3 length: 14 residues. The V gene lost 6 bases and the J gene lost 3 bases, with 9 bases spanning the gap. The CDR3, as DNA: TGTGCCACCAGGCCCGGTTTTGGGGCCAACGTCCTGACTTTC. Protein sequence: CATRPGFGANVLTF.